The T cell receptor (beta chain) under discussion was sequenced for a study of patients and donors after allogeneic stem cell transplantation. TCRdb passed the RT-PCR reads through MiXCR, listing each CDR3 protein once. The table shows roughly 960,000 distinct CDR3 sequences, with about a sixth occurring only once. V was pared by 1 base and J by 5 bases, with 13 bases between. Germline values: CDR1 LGHNA, CDR2 YNFKEQ. The CDR3 contains 15 residues. The sequence was obtained from a human donor who was either an allogeneic HSCT recipient or a stem cell or donor lymphocyte infusion donor (not recorded which). It is not recorded whose cells these are; they may come from a transplant donor. This rearrangement joins TRBV4-2 to TRBJ2-3; D is possibly TRBD2 (6 bases). The sequencing sample was made of blood, either unsorted or a sorted T cell fraction (not recorded which). The CDR3 loop is CASSQADLGGDTQYF. The CDR3 DNA follows: TGTGCCAGCAGCCAAGCGGACTTGGGGGGAGATACGCAGTATTTT.